This T cell receptor (beta chain) is drawn from a study of OX40 agonist ivuxolimab in advanced cancers. Overall study: Checkpoint inhibitors had been given previously to 35% to 50% of patients. Among those treated, three patients had partial responses, one with hepatocellular carcinoma and two with cutaneous melanoma.

The assay was immunoSEQ multiplex PCR, and TCRdb's table has in-frame clones only and misses some. The data show some 58,000 clones, less than 90% seen once. V trimming: 2 bases; J trimming: 9 bases; junction bases outside the gene matches: 4. This CDR3 contains 14 residues. Germline V gene lookup returns CDR1 SGHTA and CDR2 FQGNSA. Study-wide findings and caveats: The authors did not determine the antigen specificity of the expanded peripheral T cells. At 0.1-3.0 mg/kg, partial responders had clonal expansion among the lowest observed.

This clone appeared once. Its target is not known. This chain joins TRBV7-2 and TRBJ1-6, with TRBD1 matching 7 bases. The receptor was derived from an adult with an advanced solid tumor such as melanoma, head and neck, liver or kidney cancer. Sequenced material: CD4+ or CD8+ T cells sorted from blood, taken in a trial of the OX40 agonist ivuxolimab. DNA of the CDR3: TGTGCCAGCAGCTTAACACAGGGGACTTCACCCCTCCACTTT. Translated: CASSLTQGTSPLHF.